This T cell receptor beta chain is drawn from a study of cytomegalovirus exposure and HLA in healthy donors. General study results and limits: TCR beta chains associated with HLA were, in a later analysis, more clonally expanded than equally common others. The investigators catalogued under 200 TCR beta chains as cytomegalovirus-associated.

A word on this clone: What it recognizes is unknown.

Germline V lookup: CDR1 SGHTS, CDR2 YDEGEE. The CDR3 runs to 17 residues. V trimming: 3 bases; J trimming: 2 bases; junction bases outside the gene matches: 8. The PCR made use of 60 Vbeta and 13 Jbeta primers. Method: immunoSEQ multiplex PCR; TCRdb's copy keeps in-frame clones and lacks some. The data hold under 200,000 clones, with roughly 85% observed a single time. Sequenced sample: PBMCs. The chain carries TRBV5-8 and TRBJ1-6; 7 positions match TRBD1. The TCR sequence derives from a woman in her 30s in good health and CMV-seronegative. The CDR3: CASSSQTGAPYNSPLHF. In DNA form, the CDR3 reads TGTGCCAGCAGCTCGCAAACAGGGGCCCCCTATAATTCACCCCTCCACTTT.